This passage covers 23 T cell receptor beta chains from one sample sequenced in a study of T cell changes during pregnancy in multiple sclerosis. The assay was immunoSEQ multiplex PCR, and TCRdb's table has in-frame clones only and misses some. In the table there are roughly 120,000 clones, 80% to 95% of which are singletons. Material: peripheral blood, obtained in the third trimester of pregnancy. The receptors were sampled from a female donor with multiple sclerosis, enrolled in a pregnancy study.

This clone was observed a few times. The rearrangement uses TRBV6-5 and TRBJ1-1; TRBD1 is a possible D gene (6 bases). CDR3 length: 15 amino acids. V was cut by 6 bases and J by 6 bases, with 20 bases left in between. Germline loops: CDR1 MNHEY, CDR2 SVGAGI. The CDR3 loop reads CASSQSRRGGPEAFF. In nucleotides, the CDR3 is TGTGCCAGCAGCCAAAGCCGCAGGGGTGGGCCTGAAGCTTTCTTT.

This clone was seen a handful of times. The genes are TRBV6-5 and TRBJ2-3; TRBD2 matches at 12 bases. Trimming cost V 4 bases and J 5 bases; bases outside gene matches: 4. The CDR3 extends over 15 amino acids. Germline V gene lookup returns CDR1 MNHEY and CDR2 SVGAGI. This CDR3 reads CASSWTSGTVDTQYF. The CDR3 nucleotides are TGTGCCAGCAGTTGGACTAGCGGGACGGTAGATACGCAGTATTTT.

This chain uses TRBV27 with TRBJ2-6, with D unresolved. The CDR3 totals 15 residues. Germline V gene sequence: CDR1 MNHEY, CDR2 SMNVEV (reference sequence). Deletions cut 6 bases from V and 0 bases from J, with 9 bases between. The CDR3 DNA reads as TGTGCCAGCAGCCCAGGCCTCTCTGGGGCCAACGTCCTGACTTTC. Protein product: CASSPGLSGANVLTF.

The chain couples TRBV27 to TRBJ2-1; TRBD2 matches 10 bases. The trim removed 3 bases at V and 11 bases at J, leaving 16 bases unmatched. The CDR3 totals 17 residues. The germline V gene encodes CDR1 MNHEY and CDR2 SMNVEV (reference sequence). CDR3: CASSFRSGLAGASQQFF. CDR3 coding DNA: TGTGCCAGCAGTTTTCGAAGTGGGCTAGCGGGGGCCTCTCAGCAGTTCTTC.

The V and J genes are TRBV6-6 and TRBJ1-1; D might be TRBD1 (5 bases). The V gene lost 5 bases and the J gene lost 3 bases, with 19 bases spanning the gap. Germline loops: CDR1 MNHNY, CDR2 SVGAGI (reference sequence). This CDR3 comprises 16 residues. The CDR3 DNA is TGTGCCAGCAGTCCCCAGGAGGGGCGTGACTACACTGAAGCTTTCTTT. This encodes CASSPQEGRDYTEAFF.

V is TRBV6-1 and J is TRBJ1-2, with D possibly matching TRBD1 (6 bases). This CDR3 contains 14 residues. The V gene lost 6 bases and the J gene lost 6 bases, with 17 bases spanning the gap. Germline CDR1 MNHNS, CDR2 SASEGT. This CDR3 reads CASRTGQQTDGYTF. CDR3 nucleotides: TGTGCCAGCAGGACCGGACAGCAAACGGATGGCTACACCTTC.

This chain joins TRBV7-8 and TRBJ2-7; 8 bases are a match to TRBD1. This CDR3 is built from 13 residues. Per germline, CDR1 SGHVS and CDR2 FQNEAQ. J gave up 3 bases and V 5 bases, and 3 bases lay outside the gene matches. CDR3 nucleotides: TGTGCCAGCAGCGTTACAGGGGGCTACGAGCAGTACTTC. This gives the protein CASSVTGGYEQYF.

The chain joins TRBV11-2 to TRBJ2-7; 11 bases line up with TRBD2. J lost 7 bases, V lost 5 bases, and 13 bases had no gene match. CDR3 size: 16 residues. CDR1 and CDR2 from the germline V gene are SGHAT and FQNNGV. The CDR3 DNA reads as TGTGCCAGCAGCCCCCTAGCAACTAGCGGGAGAGAAGAGCAGTACTTC. Protein product: CASSPLATSGREEQYF. Combining the CDR3 with reference TRBV11-2 and TRBJ2-7 gives the whole variable domain EAGVAQSPRYKIIEKRQSVAFWCNPISGHATLYWYQQILGQGPKLLIQFQNNGVVDDSQLPKDRFSAERLKGVDSTLKIQPAKLEDSAVYLCASSPLATSGREEQYFGPGTRLTVT.

The V and J genes are TRBV7-9 and TRBJ2-2; D might be TRBD2 (5 bases). CDR3 size: 16 residues. The V gene lost 2 bases and the J gene lost 1 base, with 11 bases spanning the gap. CDR1 is SEHNR, CDR2 FQNEAQ, per germline (reference sequence). The CDR3 protein is CASSLQAGGNTGELFF. The CDR3 nucleotides read TGTGCCAGCAGCTTACAGGCGGGCGGGAACACCGGGGAGCTGTTTTTT.

V usage is TRBV29-1 and J usage is TRBJ1-2; TRBD1 aligns across 10 bases. The germline V gene has CDR1 SQVTM and CDR2 ANQGSEA. The CDR3 contains 15 residues. The V and J ends lost 4 bases and 2 bases, in that order; junction bases with no gene match: 7. Here the CDR3 reads CSVAGQGTSNYGYTF. The CDR3 nucleotides are TGCAGCGTTGCGGGACAGGGGACTTCGAACTATGGCTACACCTTC.

V gene TRBV18 combines with J gene TRBJ2-1; D may be TRBD2 (5 bases). There are 11 residues in the CDR3. The germline V and J ends were trimmed by 6 bases and 7 bases, with 7 bases remaining between them. Germline V CDR1 and CDR2: KGHSH, LQKENI. Here the CDR3 DNA reads TGTGCCAGCTCGGAGCGGAATGAGCAGTTCTTC. Protein sequence: CASSERNEQFF.

The V gene is TRBV7-8, the J gene TRBJ1-2, with D possibly TRBD1 on 6 matching bases. From germline, CDR1 is SGHVS and CDR2 FQNEAQ. The V end lost 0 bases, the J end lost 6 bases, and 14 bases lay between the germline ends. This CDR3 has 15 residues. The DNA for the CDR3 is TGTGCCAGCAGCTTAGCGATAAGACAGGAAAATGGCTACACCTTC. It translates to CASSLAIRQENGYTF. The full variable domain, with the rest looked up from reference TRBV7-8 and TRBJ1-2, is GAGVSQSPRYKVAKRGQDVALRCDPISGHVSLFWYQQALGQGPEFLTYFQNEAQLDKSGLPSDRFFAERPEGSVSTLKIQRTQQEDSAVYLCASSLAIRQENGYTFGSGTRLTVV.

For this clone: Other DNA sequences from this sample encode an identical CDR3 as well. The J gene is TRBJ1-1, the V gene TRBV7-2, with 8 nucleotides matching TRBD1. V was clipped by 1 base and J by 1 base; unmatched bases: 2. Germline CDR1 reads SGHTA; CDR2 reads FQGNSA. This CDR3 spans 15 amino acids. CDR3 bases: TGTGCCAGCAGCTTAGAAGGGACAGGGAACACTGAAGCTTTCTTT. Its protein product is CASSLEGTGNTEAFF.

This clone was seen once. The gene calls are TRBV10-2 and TRBJ1-1; weak D call: TRBD1 (6 bases). This CDR3 contains 16 residues. The germline V gene encodes CDR1 WSHSY and CDR2 SAAADI. V lost 7 bases, J lost 0 bases, and 18 bases lay in between. This CDR3 reads CASTDPPGQLNTEAFF. CDR3 DNA sequence: TGCGCCAGCACCGACCCACCGGGACAACTGAACACTGAAGCTTTCTTT.

The V gene is TRBV5-4, the J gene TRBJ1-1; D perhaps matches TRBD1 (6 bases). V was shortened by 4 bases and J by 0 bases, with 25 bases between the two germline ends. The CDR3 contains 19 residues. Germline values: CDR1 SGHNT, CDR2 YYREEE (reference sequence). CDR3 amino acids: CASSTQWGGGPRLNTEAFF. CDR3 nucleotide sequence: TGTGCCAGCAGCACCCAATGGGGCGGGGGCCCGAGGTTGAACACTGAAGCTTTCTTT.

The rearrangement uses TRBV7-9 and TRBJ2-5; 7 bases match TRBD1. Germline V lookup: CDR1 SEHNR, CDR2 FQNEAQ (reference sequence). J gave up 5 bases and V 5 bases, and 11 bases lay outside the gene matches. The length of the CDR3 is 15 residues. CDR3: CASSPDRVLGETQYF. The CDR3 DNA sequence: TGTGCCAGCAGCCCCGACAGGGTCCTAGGGGAGACCCAGTACTTC.

The gene calls are TRBV2 and TRBJ1-5, with D possibly matching TRBD1 (6 bases). The CDR3 spans 13 residues. The V gene's germline CDR1 is SNHLY and CDR2 FYNNEI. V lost 8 bases to trimming and J lost 9 bases, with 17 bases between them. The CDR3 bases are TGTGCCAGCGAGTTTAACATAGGGGGGCCCCAGCATTTT. Translating it yields CASEFNIGGPQHF. The whole variable domain, remainder taken from reference TRBV2 and TRBJ1-5, is EPEVTQTPSHQVTQMGQEVILRCVPISNHLYFYWYRQILGQKVEFLVSFYNNEISEKSEIFDDQFSVERPDGSNFTLKIRSTKLEDSAMYFCASEFNIGGPQHFGDGTRLSIL.

The chain links TRBV7-2 to TRBJ1-5; TRBD1 might be the D (5 bases). Germline CDR1 and CDR2: SGHTA and FQGNSA. With 0 bases removed from V and 7 bases from J, the gap between germline ends came to 10 bases. The CDR3 length is 14 residues. CDR3 protein: CASSLAGPRQPQHF. For the CDR3, the DNA is TGTGCCAGCAGCTTAGCGGGGCCCAGACAGCCCCAGCATTTT.

The V gene is TRBV6-1, the J gene TRBJ1-5; 9 bases map to TRBD1. V dropped 10 bases and J dropped 5; count of bases not matched to a gene: 12. CDR1 is MNHNS and CDR2 is SASEGT in the germline V gene. The CDR3 contains 15 residues. CDR3 in amino acids: CATLVEQGAYQPQHF. CDR3 DNA: TGTGCCACCCTGGTTGAACAGGGGGCTTATCAGCCCCAGCATTTT.

This clone was counted a single time. The rearrangement joins TRBV30 to TRBJ1-2; 8 bases fit TRBD1. This CDR3 is 13 amino acids long. Per germline, CDR1 GTSNPN and CDR2 SVGIG (reference sequence). Losses at the gene ends were 4 bases for V and 2 bases for J; bases not matched to a gene: 3. The CDR3: CAWTRQGNYGYTF. CDR3 sequence (DNA): TGTGCCTGGACCAGACAGGGGAACTATGGCTACACCTTC.

This chain connects TRBV4-1 to TRBJ2-3; TRBD1 agrees at 11 bases. The V gene end was trimmed by 0 bases and the J gene end by 1 base; junction bases not matched to a gene: 12. The CDR3 is 20 residues long. The germline V gene has CDR1 MGHRA and CDR2 YSYEKL. CDR3 in amino acids: CASSQDWWTGGGVGTDTQYF. The CDR3 DNA reads as TGCGCCAGCAGCCAAGATTGGTGGACAGGGGGCGGAGTGGGCACAGATACGCAGTATTTT.

The chain recombines TRBV11-2 with TRBJ2-2, with D possibly matching TRBD2 (5 bases). The CDR3 totals 13 residues. Germline CDR1 and CDR2: SGHAT and FQNNGV. Trimming took off 5 bases at V and 4 bases at J, with 8 bases between the two ends. CDR3 in amino acids: CASSQDFTGELFF. The CDR3 nucleotides are TGTGCCAGCAGCCAGGACTTCACCGGGGAGCTGTTTTTT.

This sequence joins TRBV28 and TRBJ1-4, with 7 bases fitting TRBD1. Trimming cost V 6 bases and J 6 bases; bases outside gene matches: 10. CDR3 length: 15 amino acids. In germline, CDR1 is MDHEN, CDR2 SYDVKM. The CDR3 is CASSRPGTEDEKLFF. DNA for the CDR3: TGTGCCAGCAGCCGCCCGGGGACAGAGGATGAAAAACTGTTTTTT.